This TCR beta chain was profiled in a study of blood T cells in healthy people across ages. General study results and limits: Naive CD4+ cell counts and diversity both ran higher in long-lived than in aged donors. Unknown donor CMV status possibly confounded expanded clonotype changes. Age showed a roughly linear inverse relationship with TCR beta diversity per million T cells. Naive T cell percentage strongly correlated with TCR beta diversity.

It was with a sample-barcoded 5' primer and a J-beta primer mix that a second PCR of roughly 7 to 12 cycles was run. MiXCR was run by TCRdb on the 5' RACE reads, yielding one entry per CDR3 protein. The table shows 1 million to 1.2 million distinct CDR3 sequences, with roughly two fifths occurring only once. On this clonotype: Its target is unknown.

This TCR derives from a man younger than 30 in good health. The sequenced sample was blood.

The CDR3: CASSRLGPLGGQPQHF. The DNA of the CDR3 is TGTGCCAGCAGTCGGCTTGGGCCTCTCGGGGGTCAGCCCCAGCATTTT. The chain joins TRBV27 to TRBJ1-5; D possibly corresponds to TRBD1 (5 bases). Trimming left V 5 bases short and J 6 bases short, with 20 bases between. This CDR3 region has 16 residues. Germline values: CDR1 MNHEY, CDR2 SMNVEV (reference sequence).